What follows is one TCR beta chain and its context. The sample belongs to a study of blood T cell repertoires in COVID-19. The data were produced by immunoSEQ multiplex PCR, yet TCRdb's version contains in-frame clones alone and is incomplete. The sample lists a few hundred thousand clones; 92% were seen once. The V end lost 1 base, the J end lost 0 bases, and 12 bases lay between the germline ends. There are 16 residues in the CDR3. CDR1 and CDR2 from the germline V gene are SGHTA and FQGTGA. Cohort 3 donors were reported recovered after two negative PCRs, clearance, or symptom resolution. The chain carries TRBV7-3 and TRBJ2-5, with D perhaps matching TRBD2 (6 bases). This receptor was obtained from a woman aged 25 to 39 who had recovered from COVID-19. The sample consisted of PBMCs or T cells enriched from blood (not recorded which). Here the CDR3 DNA reads TGTGCCAGCAGCTTAAAGTCTGGCGGGAACCAAGAGACCCAGTACTTC. Its protein product is CASSLKSGGNQETQYF. Based on the CDR3 plus reference TRBV7-3 and TRBJ2-5, the full variable domain is GAGVSQTPSNKVTEKGKYVELRCDPISGHTALYWYRQSLGQGPEFLIYFQGTGAADDSGLPNDRFFAVRPEGSVSTLKIQRTERGDSAVYLCASSLKSGGNQETQYFGPGTRLLVL.